A single sample gave rise to the 20 T cell receptor beta chains below, sequenced in a study of T cells after yellow fever vaccination. TCRdb passed the 5' RACE reads through MiXCR, listing each CDR3 protein once. The data hold a few hundred thousand distinct CDR3 sequences, with approximately 7% observed a single time. This specimen was PBMCs, taken approximately 40 days after the first yellow fever vaccination. The receptors were sampled from a man between 18 and 35 years old who received the YFV17D yellow fever vaccine.

This clonotype was seen a few times. The chain combines TRBV7-4 with TRBJ1-1; 9 nucleotides match TRBD1. V was pared by 5 bases and J by 1 base, with 8 bases of the junction left unmatched. Germline-derived CDR1 and CDR2 are SGHVT and SQSDAQ. The CDR3 is 16 residues long. The CDR3 here is CASSPTRTGENTEAFF. DNA for the CDR3: TGTGCCAGCAGCCCGACCCGGACAGGGGAGAACACTGAAGCTTTCTTT.

As for this clonotype: A much bigger clone sits one base away, suggesting this may be a read error. The chain employs TRBV29-1 and TRBJ1-5; possibly TRBD1 for D (6 bases). The DNA end favors TRBJ2-3, so the J call may be wrong. Germline V gene sequence: CDR1 SQVTM, CDR2 ANQGSEA. This CDR3 region has 13 residues. This CDR3 reads CSVGTQGNQPQYF. CDR3 DNA: TGCAGCGTTGGGACCCAGGGGAATCAGCCCCAGTATTTT.

CDR3 sequence (DNA): TGTGCCAGCAAGCCTACGACGGACTCCTATGAAAAACTGTTTTTT. Its translation is CASKPTTDSYEKLFF. The chain uses TRBV6-1 and TRBJ1-4, with no clear D. Germline-derived CDR1 and CDR2 are MNHNS and SASEGT. This CDR3 has 15 amino acids. Trimming pared 7 bases from V and 6 bases from J, leaving 18 bases between.

This clonotype was observed many times. This chain links TRBV19 with TRBJ1-1; a weak D match, TRBD1 (5 bases). Looked up from germline, CDR1 is LNHDA and CDR2 is SQIVND (reference sequence). This CDR3 has 15 amino acids. Trimming removed 3 bases from V and 4 bases from J, with 15 bases in between. The CDR3: CASSMDGALGTEAFF. The CDR3 DNA reads as TGTGCCAGTAGTATGGATGGGGCGCTGGGCACTGAAGCTTTCTTT.

This clonotype has a handful of counts. The chain employs TRBV20-1 and TRBJ1-2; the match to TRBD1 covers 7 bases. This CDR3 comprises 14 residues. V gave up 3 bases and J gave up 2 bases; unmatched junction bases: 6. The germline V gene encodes CDR1 DFQATT and CDR2 SNEGSKA (reference sequence). Here the CDR3 reads CSARDRRTNYGYTF. The CDR3 DNA reads as TGCAGTGCTAGGGACAGGAGGACGAACTATGGCTACACCTTC.

The CDR3 DNA sequence: TGTGCCAGCACCCGACAGTACCCCTTTAGCGGGGGCTCCACCGGGGAGCTGTTTTTT. Translating gives CASTRQYPFSGGSTGELFF. This sequence joins TRBV6-1 and TRBJ2-2, with 9 bases that match TRBD2. Trimming removed 7 bases from V and 4 bases from J; junction bases left unmatched: 19. This CDR3 region has 19 residues. The germline CDR1 and CDR2 sequences are MNHNS and SASEGT.

This rearrangement joins TRBV5-1 to TRBJ2-5; possibly TRBD2 for D (6 bases). The V end was cut by 4 bases, the J end by 1 base, with 11 bases between. The CDR3 sequence is 14 residues long. From germline, CDR1 is SGHRS and CDR2 YFSETQ. In DNA form, the CDR3 reads TGCGCCAGCAGCGCGGGACGGTTCCAAGAGACCCAGTACTTC. This codes for CASSAGRFQETQYF.

This chain uses TRBV25-1 with TRBJ1-4, with D uncertain. This CDR3 has 15 amino acids. Germline V lookup: CDR1 MGHDK, CDR2 SYGVNS. The ends were cut back, 2 bases at V and 5 bases at J, with 12 bases in the middle. The CDR3 sequence is CASSESRVQNEKLFF. The CDR3 DNA reads TGTGCCAGCAGTGAAAGTAGAGTTCAAAATGAAAAACTGTTTTTT.

This clonotype appeared a few times. The J gene is TRBJ2-5, the V gene TRBV11-1; 9 nucleotides line up with TRBD2. Germline CDR1 reads SGHAT; CDR2 reads FQDESV (reference sequence). CDR3 length equals 19 residues. Unmatched junction bases numbered 17, after V lost 1 base and J lost 5 bases. The CDR3 DNA reads as TGTGCCAGCAGCTTAGTCCCAGGCGGGGGGGCCTTTTTGGAGGAGACCCAGTACTTC. Its protein product is CASSLVPGGGAFLEETQYF.

The CDR3 DNA reads TGTGCCAGCACCCGGGGGGGCGAGGGTTCACCCCTCCACTTT. This gives the protein CASTRGGEGSPLHF. The chain joins TRBV6-1 to TRBJ1-6; D is perhaps TRBD1 (6 bases). Trimming left V 7 bases short and J 9 bases short, with 16 bases between. CDR3 size: 14 residues. Germline lookup yields CDR1 MNHNS and CDR2 SASEGT.

This clonotype was picked up a small number of times. The rearrangement joins TRBV5-1 to TRBJ1-1; D gene ambiguous. This CDR3 comprises 13 residues. CDR1 and CDR2 from the germline V gene are SGHRS and YFSETQ. The V end was cut by 4 bases, the J end by 1 base, with 8 bases between. The CDR3 DNA reads as TGCGCCAGCAGCGTACAGAAGAACACTGAAGCTTTCTTT. As protein: CASSVQKNTEAFF. Full variable domain (outside the CDR3, taken from reference TRBV5-1 and TRBJ1-1): KAGVTQTPRYLIKTRGQQVTLSCSPISGHRSVSWYQQTPGQGLQFLFEYFSETQRNKGNFPGRFSGRQFSNSRSEMNVSTLELGDSALYLCASSVQKNTEAFFGQGTRLTVV.

This chain connects TRBV25-1 to TRBJ2-1; D remains unclear. Germline CDR1 is MGHDK and CDR2 is SYGVNS. V was clipped by 3 bases and J by 8 bases, with 8 bases between them. This CDR3 is built from 12 residues. The DNA for the CDR3 is TGTGCCAGCAGTGAGCGAGGTTATGAGCAGTTCTTC. Translating it yields CASSERGYEQFF.

The rearrangement joins TRBV10-3 to TRBJ2-3; 13 bases are shared with TRBD2. The CDR3 loop spans 15 amino acids. J lost 6 bases, V lost 3 bases, and 3 bases had no gene match. Germline V gene sequence: CDR1 ENHRY, CDR2 SYGVKD. The CDR3 sequence is CAISDGTSGVDTQYF. In nucleotides, the CDR3 is TGTGCCATCAGTGACGGGACTAGCGGGGTCGATACGCAGTATTTT.

J is TRBJ2-3 and V is TRBV28; perhaps TRBD2 as D (6 bases). The length of the CDR3 is 14 residues. Trimming shortened V by 6 bases and J by 3 bases, and 13 bases separated the two germline ends. Germline V gene sequence: CDR1 MDHEN, CDR2 SYDVKM. The CDR3 bases are TGTGCCAGCAGGGTTGGCGGGGAAACAGATACGCAGTATTTT. It codes for CASRVGGETDTQYF.

This clonotype was found a few times. This rearrangement joins TRBV5-6 to TRBJ2-3; the D gene is possibly TRBD2 (6 bases). The CDR3 has 14 residues. The germline V gene encodes CDR1 SGHDT and CDR2 YYEEEE. V was clipped by 1 base and J by 4 bases, with 10 bases between them. The CDR3 nucleotides read TGTGCCAGCAGCTTGTCGGGGGTCCCAGATACGCAGTATTTT. Protein: CASSLSGVPDTQYF. Full variable domain (remainder filled in from reference TRBV5-6 and TRBJ2-3): DAGVTQSPTHLIKTRGQQVTLRCSPKSGHDTVSWYQQALGQGPQFIFQYYEEEERQRGNFPDRFSGHQFPNYSSELNVNALLLGDSALYLCASSLSGVPDTQYFGPGTRLTVL.

This clonotype was detected ten times or more. The genes are TRBV3-1 and TRBJ2-5; 7 bases map to TRBD1. In germline, CDR1 is LGHDT, CDR2 YNNKEL (reference sequence). J was trimmed by 5 bases and V by 8 bases; bases with no gene match: 5. This CDR3 has 12 residues. The CDR3: CASLTRGETQYF. CDR3 sequence (DNA): TGTGCCAGCCTAACCAGGGGGGAGACCCAGTACTTC.

A few counts support this clonotype. J is TRBJ2-1 and V is TRBV5-1; D might be TRBD1 or TRBD2, each matching 5 bases. The CDR3 length is 16 residues. In germline, CDR1 is SGHRS, CDR2 YFSETQ. Trimming removed 4 bases at V and 2 bases at J, with 16 bases between. DNA of the CDR3: TGCGCCAGCAGCCCGTCCCCGGGGACGGCCTACAATGAGCAGTTCTTC. Protein product: CASSPSPGTAYNEQFF.

This clonotype was picked up many times. The chain links TRBV5-1 to TRBJ2-5, with D perhaps matching TRBD2 (6 bases). The V gene's germline CDR1 is SGHRS and CDR2 YFSETQ. The CDR3 extends over 14 amino acids. With 2 bases removed from V and 1 base from J, the gap between germline ends came to 9 bases. The CDR3 region has the DNA TGCGCCAGCAGCTTCGGGAGTACCCAAGAGACCCAGTACTTC. It translates to CASSFGSTQETQYF.

This clonotype was counted between two and nine times. This sequence joins TRBV12-3 or TRBV12-4 and TRBJ2-3; no clear D. V gave up 5 bases and J gave up 10 bases, with 19 bases separating them. CDR3 length: 14 residues. In DNA form, the CDR3 reads TGTGCCAGCAGTCCGTCAGACCGATCGGTGGCGCAGTATTTT. It encodes CASSPSDRSVAQYF.

This clonotype was found a few times. The chain couples TRBV28 to TRBJ2-7; no clear D. Trimming took 3 bases from V and 2 from J, leaving 8 bases between them. This CDR3 comprises 13 residues. Germline V gene data show CDR1 as MDHEN and CDR2 as SYDVKM. The CDR3 DNA reads as TGTGCCAGCAGTTTTGGGTCGGCCTACGAGCAGTACGTC. Translation: CASSFGSAYEQYV.